This T cell receptor (beta chain) was recorded in a study of cytomegalovirus exposure and HLA in healthy donors. General study points: The majority of TCR sequences were rare, yet some public TCRs appeared in many donors. Cytomegalovirus association was assigned to 170 or so TCR beta chains.

Comment on this clone: Its antigen remains unidentified.

The method was immunoSEQ multiplex PCR; TCRdb's version includes in-frame clones alone and lacks a portion of them. The sample includes some 170,000 clones, roughly 90% of them seen just once. V was shortened by 7 bases and J by 1 base, with 8 bases between the two germline ends. Germline V lookup: CDR1 MDHEN, CDR2 SYDVKM. This CDR3 has 12 amino acids. The sequencing sample was made of PBMCs. V and J are TRBV28 and TRBJ2-7; D is undetermined. The origin of this receptor is a woman in her late teens or twenties in good health and CMV-seropositive. CDR3 bases: TGTGCCAGCATTGGCAATTCCTACGAGCAGTACTTC. As protein: CASIGNSYEQYF. The entire variable domain, with the rest obtained from reference TRBV28 and TRBJ2-7, is as follows: DVKVTQSSRYLVKRTGEKVFLECVQDMDHENMFWYRQDPGLGLRLIYFSYDVKMKEKGDIPEGYSVSREKKERFSLILESASTNQTSMYLCASIGNSYEQYFGPGTRLTVT.